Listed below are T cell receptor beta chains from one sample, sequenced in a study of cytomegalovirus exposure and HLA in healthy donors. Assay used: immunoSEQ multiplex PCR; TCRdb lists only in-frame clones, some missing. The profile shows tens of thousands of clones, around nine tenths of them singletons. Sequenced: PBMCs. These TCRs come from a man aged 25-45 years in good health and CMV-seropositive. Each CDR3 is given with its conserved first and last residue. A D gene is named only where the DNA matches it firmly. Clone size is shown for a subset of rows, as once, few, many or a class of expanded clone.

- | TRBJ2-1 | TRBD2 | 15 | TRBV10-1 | TGCGCCAGCAGTGAGACTAGCGGGTGGCACAATGAGCAGTTCTTC | CASSETSGWHNEQFF
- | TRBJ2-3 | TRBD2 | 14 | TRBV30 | TGTGCCTGGGGGCCCGGGGGGAGCACAGATACGCAGTATTTT | CAWGPGGSTDTQYF
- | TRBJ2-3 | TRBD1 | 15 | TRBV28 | TGTGCCAGCAGTTTAAGGCAGGGGGACACAGATACGCAGTATTTT | CASSLRQGDTDTQYF
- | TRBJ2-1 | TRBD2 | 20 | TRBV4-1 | TGCGCCAGCAGCCAGTCGCCCGGGACTAGCGGGAGGGCATCCTACAATGAGCAGTTCTTC | CASSQSPGTSGRASYNEQFF
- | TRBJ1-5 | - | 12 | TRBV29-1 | TGCAGCGTTGAGATAGAAAATCAGCCCCAGCATTTT | CSVEIENQPQHF
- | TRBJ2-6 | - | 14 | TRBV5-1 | TGCGCCAGCCGCCCGGTCTCTGGGGCCAACGTCCTGACTTTC | CASRPVSGANVLTF
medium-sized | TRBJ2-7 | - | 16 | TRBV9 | TGTGCCAGCAGCGTAGACGGGGGAGCTGACTCCTACGAGCAGTACTTC | CASSVDGGADSYEQYF
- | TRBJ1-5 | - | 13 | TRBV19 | TGTGCCAGTAGTATAAGGGGGAGTTCGGCCCAGCATTTT | CASSIRGSSAQHF
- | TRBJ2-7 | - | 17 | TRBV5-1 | TGCGCCAGCAGCTTGTTTTCGGGCAGGGAAAGCTCCTACGAGCAGTACTTC | CASSLFSGRESSYEQYF
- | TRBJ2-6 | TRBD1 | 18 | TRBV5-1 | TGCGCCAGCAGCGTGTCCGGGACAGGGTCTCCTGGGGCCAACGTCCTGACTTTC | CASSVSGTGSPGANVLTF
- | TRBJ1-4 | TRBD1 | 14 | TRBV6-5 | TGTGCCAGCAGGACTACAGGGGGCTCTGAAAAACTGTTTTTT | CASRTTGGSEKLFF
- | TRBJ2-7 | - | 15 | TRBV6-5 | TGTGCCAGCAGTTTAGGAGCGGGTCCCCCCTACGAGCAGTACTTC | CASSLGAGPPYEQYF
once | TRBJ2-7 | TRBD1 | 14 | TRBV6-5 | TGTGCCAGCAGTTACTCGGACAGGGGGTACGAGCAGTACTTC | CASSYSDRGYEQYF
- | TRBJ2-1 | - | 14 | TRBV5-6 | TGTGCCAGCAGCTTGCCGGACAGAGTCAATGAGCAGTTCTTC | CASSLPDRVNEQFF
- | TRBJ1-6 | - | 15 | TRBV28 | TGTGCCAGTACGCGCAGGACACCTTATAATTCACCCCTCCACTTT | CASTRRTPYNSPLHF
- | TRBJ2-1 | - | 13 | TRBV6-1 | TGTGCCAGCAGGCCGGGAGTGTTCGATGAGCAGTTCTTC | CASRPGVFDEQFF
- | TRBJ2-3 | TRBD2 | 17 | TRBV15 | TGTGCCACCAGCAAACCCCCTGGGACTACGGGCACAGATACGCAGTATTTT | CATSKPPGTTGTDTQYF
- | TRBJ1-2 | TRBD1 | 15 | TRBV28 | TGTGCCAGCAGTCCCCGGACAGGGATTCTCTATGGCTACACCTTC | CASSPRTGILYGYTF
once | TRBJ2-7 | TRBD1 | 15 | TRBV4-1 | TGCGCCAGCAGCCTTTCTTCCGGGACAGGGGTCGAGCAGTACTTC | CASSLSSGTGVEQYF
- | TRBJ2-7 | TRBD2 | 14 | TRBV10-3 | TGTGCCATCAGTCCTTACGGCGGGAGTAACGAGCAGTACTTC | CAISPYGGSNEQYF
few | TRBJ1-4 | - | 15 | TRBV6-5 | TGTGCCAGCAGGCAGGGCCCCGCAGGGAATGAAAAACTGTTTTTT | CASRQGPAGNEKLFF
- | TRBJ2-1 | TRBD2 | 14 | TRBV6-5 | TGTGCCAGCAGGCCGGCCGTAGCGGGGGGTGAGCAGTTCTTC | CASRPAVAGGEQFF
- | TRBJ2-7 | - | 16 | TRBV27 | TGTGCCAGCAGTCCGCCCCCCCACAGGGCTTACTACGAGCAGTACTTC | CASSPPPHRAYYEQYF
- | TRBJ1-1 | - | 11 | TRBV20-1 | TGCAGTGCTAGCAGTGACACTGAAGCTTTCTTT | CSASSDTEAFF
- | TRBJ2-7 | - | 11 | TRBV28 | TGTGCCAGCAGTCCATACAACGAGCAGTACTTC | CASSPYNEQYF
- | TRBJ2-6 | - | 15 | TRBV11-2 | TGTGCCAGCAGCTTGCGTCTCGCAGGGGCCAACGTCCTGACTTTC | CASSLRLAGANVLTF
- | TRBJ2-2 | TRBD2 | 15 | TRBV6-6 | TGTGCCAGCAGTAACCGGGACTATGGGCCCGGGGAGCTGTTTTTT | CASSNRDYGPGELFF
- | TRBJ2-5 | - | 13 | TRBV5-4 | TGTGCCAGCAGCTTTTCAGCGGGAGAGACCCAGTACTTC | CASSFSAGETQYF
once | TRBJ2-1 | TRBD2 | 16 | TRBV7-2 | TGTGCCAGCAGCTTAGATGGCGGGAGCTCCTACAATGAGCAGTTCTTC | CASSLDGGSSYNEQFF
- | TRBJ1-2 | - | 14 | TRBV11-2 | TGTGCCAGCAGCTTGAGTGAGGGAAACTATGGCTACACCTTC | CASSLSEGNYGYTF
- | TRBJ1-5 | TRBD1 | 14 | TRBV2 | TGTGCCAGCAGTGACCGGGACAGGGCTCAGCCCCAGCATTTT | CASSDRDRAQPQHF
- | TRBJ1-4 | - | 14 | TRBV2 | TGTGCCAGCATCCGATCGCCGAGTACCGAAAAACTGTTTTTT | CASIRSPSTEKLFF
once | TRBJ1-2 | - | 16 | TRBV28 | TGTGCCAGCAGTTCTGGGGCACCTCTACTTAACTATGGCTACACCTTC | CASSSGAPLLNYGYTF
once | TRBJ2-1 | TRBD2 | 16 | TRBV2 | TGTGCCAGCAGTGAAGTTCTAGCGGGGTACTACAATGAGCAGTTCTTC | CASSEVLAGYYNEQFF
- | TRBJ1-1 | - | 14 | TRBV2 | TGTGCCAGCACCCCCGAAGGGGGGGGCCTTGAAGCTTTCTTT | CASTPEGGGLEAFF
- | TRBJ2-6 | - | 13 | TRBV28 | TGTGCCAGCAGCCGGTCTGGGGCCAACGTCCTGACTTTC | CASSRSGANVLTF
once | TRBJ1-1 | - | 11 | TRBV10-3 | TGTGCCATCAGACAGAACACTGAAGCTTTCTTT | CAIRQNTEAFF
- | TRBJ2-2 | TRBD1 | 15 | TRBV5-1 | TGCGCCAGCAGCTTGGGACAGGGGAGTACGGGGGAGCTGTTTTTT | CASSLGQGSTGELFF
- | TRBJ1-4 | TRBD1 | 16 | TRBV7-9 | TGTGCCAGCAGCTTAGCTACGACAGGGGTGAGAGAAAAACTGTTTTTT | CASSLATTGVREKLFF
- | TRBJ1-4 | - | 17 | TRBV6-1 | TGTGCCAGCAGTGCCTCGAGAGACAGGAAGGATGGTGAAAAACTGTTTTTT | CASSASRDRKDGEKLFF
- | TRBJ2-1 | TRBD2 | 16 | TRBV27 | TGTGCCAGCAGCCGCGGGGTCCTCGCTAGCGGGAGGGAGCAGTTCTTC | CASSRGVLASGREQFF
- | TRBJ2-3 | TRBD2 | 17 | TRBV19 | TGTGCCAGTAGTCCTCAATATAGCGGGAGAGGGACAGATACGCAGTATTTT | CASSPQYSGRGTDTQYF
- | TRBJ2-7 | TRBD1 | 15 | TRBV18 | TGTGCCAGCTCTTCGGGGACAGGGGGTAGCTACGAGCAGTACTTC | CASSSGTGGSYEQYF
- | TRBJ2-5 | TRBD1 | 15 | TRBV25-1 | TGTGCCAGCAGTGAATTTGGACAGGGCCAAGAGACCCAGTACTTC | CASSEFGQGQETQYF
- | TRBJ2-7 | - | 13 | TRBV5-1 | TGCGCCAGCAGCCCCAGGACAGTCTACGAGCAGTACTTC | CASSPRTVYEQYF
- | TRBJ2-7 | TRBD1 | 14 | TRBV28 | TGTGCCAGCAGTTCCAAACAGGGGGCGTACGAGCAGTACTTC | CASSSKQGAYEQYF
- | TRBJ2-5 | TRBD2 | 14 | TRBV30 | TGTGCCTGGGGACTAGACCCTTACCAAGAGACCCAGTACTTC | CAWGLDPYQETQYF
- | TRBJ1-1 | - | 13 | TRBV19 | TGTGCCAGTATAGGTCAGGGGAGCACTGAAGCTTTCTTT | CASIGQGSTEAFF
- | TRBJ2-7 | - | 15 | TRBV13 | TGTGCCAGCAGCCCGTGGGGGGAACACTCCTACGAGCAGTACTTC | CASSPWGEHSYEQYF
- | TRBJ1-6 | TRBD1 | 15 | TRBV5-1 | TGCGCCAGCAGCAACTCGGGACAGGGAAGCTCACCCCTCCACTTT | CASSNSGQGSSPLHF
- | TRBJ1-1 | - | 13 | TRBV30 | TGTGCCTGGAGTGGGGGGGGCTGGACTGAAGCTTTCTTT | CAWSGGGWTEAFF
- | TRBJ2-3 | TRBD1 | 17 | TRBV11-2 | TGTGCCAGCAGCTTAGTCCAGGGGGCTCAAAGCACAGATACGCAGTATTTT | CASSLVQGAQSTDTQYF
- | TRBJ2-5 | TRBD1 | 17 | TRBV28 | TGTGCCAGCAGTTTCGGCAGACAGGGGGCGCATTTGGAGACCCAGTACTTC | CASSFGRQGAHLETQYF
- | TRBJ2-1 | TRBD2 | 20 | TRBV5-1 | TGCGCCAGCAGCTTGCCGTGGGCGCAAGGGACTAGCGGGAAGTACAATGAGCAGTTCTTC | CASSLPWAQGTSGKYNEQFF
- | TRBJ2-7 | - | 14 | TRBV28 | TGTGCCAGCAGTACGCAGCGGGCCCCCTACGAGCAGTACTTC | CASSTQRAPYEQYF
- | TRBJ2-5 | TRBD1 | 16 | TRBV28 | TGTGCCAGCAGTTTTACGCCGGGACAGGGGGGAGAGACCCAGTACTTC | CASSFTPGQGGETQYF
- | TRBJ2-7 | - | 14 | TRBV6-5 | TGTGCCAGCAGTTTTGGGGGGGCGAGCTACGAGCAGTACTTC | CASSFGGASYEQYF
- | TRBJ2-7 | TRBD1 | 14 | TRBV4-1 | TGCGCCAGCAGCCAGGGACAGGGGGTCTACGAGCAGTACTTC | CASSQGQGVYEQYF
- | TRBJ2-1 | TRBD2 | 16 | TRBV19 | TGTGCCAGTAGTCTCTCCATCAGCGGGATTCGAAATGAGCAGTTCTTC | CASSLSISGIRNEQFF